The 5 T cell receptor beta chains in this list originate from one sample, sequenced in a study of T cells in Graves' hyperthyroidism and ophthalmopathy. Researchers took RNA transcripts and amplified the TCR beta CDR3 regions from them. The HTBI primer set was used in a first-round RT-PCR of the TCR CDR3. TCRdb re-called the multiplex PCR reads through MiXCR, storing one row per CDR3 protein. The repertoire consists of a few hundred thousand distinct CDR3 sequences, with around 15% occurring once and the leading ten covering about 4.9%. Sequencing was performed on blood. The receptor set was obtained from a woman in her late teens or twenties with Graves' hyperthyroidism.

This clonotype was observed many times. This rearrangement joins TRBV12-3 or TRBV12-4 to TRBJ1-1; perhaps TRBD1 as D (6 bases). Trimming stripped 3 bases from V and 11 bases from J, with 13 bases between. CDR3 length equals 12 residues. This CDR3 reads CASSFVQGAAFF. CDR3 coding DNA: TGTGCCAGCAGTTTCGTACAGGGAGCGGCTTTCTTT.

This clonotype appeared many times. The chain carries TRBV20-1 and TRBJ2-7, with D uncertain. This CDR3 comprises 12 residues. Trimming cost V 6 bases and J 1 base, with 10 bases left between them. The germline CDR1 and CDR2 sequences are DFQATT and SNEGSKA (reference sequence). The CDR3 reads CSAPDASYEQYF. CDR3 DNA sequence: TGCAGTGCCCCGGACGCTTCCTACGAGCAGTACTTC.

This clonotype was seen repeatedly, ten times or more. The chain recombines TRBV11-2 with TRBJ2-5; 9 nucleotides align to TRBD2. Germline V gene sequence: CDR1 SGHAT, CDR2 FQNNGV. The trim removed 1 base at V and 2 bases at J, leaving 2 bases unmatched. This CDR3 is built from 15 residues. Written as DNA, the CDR3 is TGTGCCAGCAGCTTAGTGACTAGCGGACAAGAGACCCAGTACTTC. It specifies CASSLVTSGQETQYF.

This clonotype was counted ten times or more. A read error may account for a junction end that differs from germline. CDR3 sequence reads: CASTLGAGGTDEQYF. CDR3 sequence (DNA): TGTGCCAGCACCTTAGGAGCGGGAGGGACTGACGAGCAGTACTTC. The chain combines TRBV7-9 with TRBJ2-7, with TRBD2 matching 10 bases. This CDR3 is built from 15 residues. Looked up from germline, CDR1 is SEHNR and CDR2 is FQNEAQ (reference sequence). Together with reference TRBV7-9 and TRBJ2-7, the CDR3 gives the full variable domain: DTGVSQNPRHKITKRGQNVTFRCDPISEHNRLYWYRQTLGQGPEFLTYFQNEAQLEKSRLLSDRFSAERPKGSFSTLEIQRTEQGDSAMYLCASTLGAGGTDEQYFGPGTRLTVT.

This clonotype was counted ten times or more. The chain joins TRBV6-5 to TRBJ2-7, with 7 bases matching TRBD1. Germline CDR1 and CDR2: MNHEY and SVGAGI. Losses at the gene ends were 2 bases for V and 5 bases for J; bases not matched to a gene: 3. The CDR3 has 13 residues. The CDR3 loop is CASSYDDRDEQYF. The CDR3 nucleotides are TGTGCCAGCAGTTACGACGACAGGGACGAGCAGTACTTC.